The subject of this entry is one T cell receptor beta chain. PCR employed 60 Vbeta and 13 Jbeta primers. TCRdb's table, derived via immunoSEQ multiplex PCR, lists solely in-frame clones and lacks some. This sample has 62,000 or so clones, with around 83% found just once. This sample stems from a study of cytomegalovirus exposure and HLA in healthy donors. V dropped 5 bases and J dropped 7; count of bases not matched to a gene: 6. This CDR3 is 14 amino acids long. CDR1 and CDR2 from the germline V gene are MNHEY and SVGAGI. The chain combines TRBV6-5 with TRBJ2-5, with 11 bases lining up with TRBD2. The sample was PBMCs. The TCR sequence derives from a man younger than 40 in good health and CMV-seronegative. CDR3 in DNA: TGTGCCAGCAGTCGTGGGACTAGCGGTCCGACCCAGTACTTC. Its protein product is CASSRGTSGPTQYF.